The 22 T cell receptor beta chains reported below all come from one sample, sequenced in a study of T cell changes during pregnancy in multiple sclerosis. Sequenced by immunoSEQ multiplex PCR; TCRdb stores in-frame clones only, minus some. The sample contains 39,000 or so clones, 80% to 95% of which appear only once. Here the sequenced sample was CD4+ T cells from peripheral blood mononuclear cells, taken after pregnancy. Receptors were obtained from a female donor in good health, enrolled as a control in a pregnancy study.

The rearrangement joins TRBV30 to TRBJ1-5; perhaps TRBD1 as D (5 bases). Trimming stripped 2 bases from V and 3 bases from J, with 11 bases between. CDR1 is GTSNPN, CDR2 SVGIG, per germline (reference sequence). The CDR3 is 14 amino acids. CDR3 in amino acids: CAWSHQGTNQPQHF. DNA for the CDR3: TGTGCCTGGAGTCACCAGGGTACCAATCAGCCCCAGCATTTT.

The chain uses TRBV7-2 and TRBJ1-1, with D perhaps TRBD1 (6 bases). This CDR3 is 17 amino acids long. Trimming pared 2 bases from V and 0 bases from J, leaving 16 bases between. Germline V gene lookup returns CDR1 SGHTA and CDR2 FQGNSA. CDR3 protein: CASSLLGGTGLNTEAFF. CDR3 bases: TGTGCCAGCAGCTTATTAGGGGGTACAGGGCTGAACACTGAAGCTTTCTTT.

The V gene is TRBV2, the J gene TRBJ2-1, with 10 positions matching TRBD1. Germline values: CDR1 SNHLY, CDR2 FYNNEI. CDR3 length: 15 residues. J gave up 6 bases and V 3 bases, and 5 bases lay outside the gene matches. The CDR3: CASSEDRGVRNEQFF. The CDR3 coding sequence is TGTGCCAGCAGTGAGGACAGGGGGGTTCGCAATGAGCAGTTCTTC.

This clone showed up just once. This chain uses TRBV12-5 with TRBJ1-3; tentatively, D is TRBD1 (6 bases). CDR3 size: 15 residues. Trimming took off 0 bases at V and 1 base at J, with 7 bases between the two ends. Per germline, CDR1 LGHNT and CDR2 FRNRAP. In nucleotides, the CDR3 is TGTGCTAGTGGTTTGGTACAGGGTTCTGGAAACACCATATATTTT. Encoded protein: CASGLVQGSGNTIYF.

The genes are TRBV19 and TRBJ1-5; no clear D gene. Germline lookup yields CDR1 LNHDA and CDR2 SQIVND (reference sequence). Between the trimmed V and J ends, which lost 6 bases and 4 bases, there was a span of 7 bases. The CDR3 length is 12 residues. The CDR3 loop reads CASRWANQPQHF. CDR3 in DNA: TGTGCCAGTAGGTGGGCAAATCAGCCCCAGCATTTT.

This chain uses TRBV5-4 with TRBJ2-1; 10 nucleotides align to TRBD2. V trimming: 4 bases; J trimming: 4 bases; junction bases outside the gene matches: 5. Germline CDR1 reads SGHNT; CDR2 reads YYREEE (reference sequence). This CDR3 contains 15 residues. CDR3 amino acids: CASSQTSGPYNEQFF. The CDR3 DNA is TGTGCCAGCAGCCAGACTAGCGGGCCGTACAATGAGCAGTTCTTC.

This chain connects TRBV21-1 to TRBJ1-2; TRBD1 is taken as the D call from the table, unchecked against the DNA. TRBV21-1 is tagged as a pseudogene. CDR3 length: 12 amino acids. Written as DNA, the CDR3 is TGTGCCAGCAGCGCACGCCACAAGGGCTACACCTTC. This sequence encodes CASSARHKGYTF.

The chain recombines TRBV14 with TRBJ1-2; the match to TRBD1 covers 8 bases. V was pared by 8 bases and J by 0 bases, with 5 bases of the junction left unmatched. The CDR3 totals 14 residues. Per the germline V gene, CDR1 is SGHDN and CDR2 is FVKESK. The CDR3 coding sequence is TGTGCCAGCGGCAGGGGGCTTCCTAACTATGGCTACACCTTC. It specifies CASGRGLPNYGYTF. The complete variable domain, with remaining parts taken from reference TRBV14 and TRBJ1-2, reads EAGVTQFPSHSVIEKGQTVTLRCDPISGHDNLYWYRRVMGKEIKFLLHFVKESKQDESGMPNNRFLAERTGGTYSTLKVQPAELEDSGVYFCASGRGLPNYGYTFGSGTRLTVV.

This clone was counted only a few times. V is TRBV19 and J is TRBJ2-7; possible D gene TRBD1, 5 bases. Per germline, CDR1 LNHDA and CDR2 SQIVND (reference sequence). The CDR3 has 14 amino acids. Trimming removed 3 bases at V and 3 bases at J, with 12 bases between. As DNA, the CDR3 is TGTGCCAGTAGTATGCATGGAGACAGCTACGAGCAGTACTTC. Amino acid sequence: CASSMHGDSYEQYF. Full variable domain (outside the CDR3, taken from reference TRBV19 and TRBJ2-7): DGGITQSPKYLFRKEGQNVTLSCEQNLNHDAMYWYRQDPGQGLRLIYYSQIVNDFQKGDIAEGYSVSREKKESFPLTVTSAQKNPTAFYLCASSMHGDSYEQYFGPGTRLTVT.

The gene calls are TRBV4-2 and TRBJ2-2, with D maybe TRBD2 (7 bases). The V gene lost 1 base and the J gene lost 9 bases, with 15 bases spanning the gap. This CDR3 contains 15 residues. Per germline, CDR1 LGHNA and CDR2 YNFKEQ. The CDR3 protein is CASSQGLGGDRELFF. The CDR3, as DNA: TGTGCCAGCAGCCAAGGGTTAGGGGGGGACCGGGAGCTGTTTTTT.

V gene TRBV2 combines with J gene TRBJ2-4, with a weak D call TRBD1 (6 bases). Germline V gives CDR1 SNHLY, CDR2 FYNNEI. V gave up 4 bases and J gave up 8 bases, with 15 bases separating them. CDR3 length: 14 residues. Here the CDR3 reads CASSAETGSDIQYF. CDR3 coding DNA: TGTGCCAGCAGTGCCGAGACAGGATCGGACATTCAGTACTTC.

The chain links TRBV30 to TRBJ1-3; D is possibly TRBD1 (5 bases). From germline, CDR1 is GTSNPN and CDR2 SVGIG (reference sequence). The CDR3 is made up of 13 amino acids. Deletions cut 1 base from V and 3 bases from J, with 7 bases between. The CDR3 region is CAWSAGGGNTIYF. CDR3 in DNA: TGTGCCTGGAGTGCGGGGGGTGGAAACACCATATATTTT.

The chain employs TRBV28 and TRBJ1-2; D is uncertain. CDR3 size: 11 residues. In germline, CDR1 is MDHEN, CDR2 SYDVKM. The germline V and J ends were trimmed by 8 bases and 8 bases, with 12 bases remaining between them. As DNA, the CDR3 is TGTGCCAGCGCCATAGCTGGGGGCTACACCTTC. Protein sequence: CASAIAGGYTF.

This chain uses TRBV21-1 with TRBJ2-1; the D segment call TRBD2 is taken from the table without a DNA check. TRBV21-1 is marked as a pseudogene. This CDR3 is 18 amino acids long. The CDR3 DNA sequence: TGTGCCAGCAGCAATCATATGCTGGTTAGCGCACTAAACAATGAGCAGTTCTTC. Translation gives CASSNHMLVSALNNEQFF.

V gene TRBV7-2 combines with J gene TRBJ1-5, with no clear D. Trimming cost V 2 bases and J 0 bases, with 8 bases left between them. The CDR3 is 15 amino acids. Germline values: CDR1 SGHTA, CDR2 FQGNSA. CDR3: CASSLSPGSNQPQHF. The CDR3 DNA sequence: TGTGCCAGCAGCTTATCCCCGGGTAGCAATCAGCCCCAGCATTTT. Full variable domain (missing parts from reference TRBV7-2 and TRBJ1-5): GAGVSQSPSNKVTEKGKDVELRCDPISGHTALYWYRQSLGQGLEFLIYFQGNSAPDKSGLPSDRFSAERTGGSVSTLTIQRTQQEDSAVYLCASSLSPGSNQPQHFGDGTRLSIL.

This sequence joins TRBV11-2 and TRBJ1-1; TRBD1 might be the D (6 bases). The germline V and J ends were trimmed by 10 bases and 4 bases, with 19 bases remaining between them. CDR3 length: 14 amino acids. Germline CDR1 SGHAT, CDR2 FQNNGV. As DNA, the CDR3 is TGTGCCACCACCCTGACAGGTTCGGGCACTGAAGCTTTCTTT. Amino acids: CATTLTGSGTEAFF.

CDR3 protein: CASSSFGGFNEKLFF. CDR3 nucleotide sequence: TGCGCCAGCAGCTCCTTCGGGGGATTTAACGAAAAACTGTTTTTT. The chain couples TRBV5-1 to TRBJ1-4, with a weak D call TRBD1 (5 bases). Trimming shortened V by 3 bases and J by 8 bases, and 17 bases separated the two germline ends. Germline-derived CDR1 and CDR2 are SGHRS and YFSETQ. This CDR3 comprises 15 residues.

The chain has TRBV5-4 and TRBJ2-3; 11 bases align to TRBD2. Trimming at V came to 4 bases and at J to 4 bases, leaving 8 bases not matched to a gene. The CDR3 consists of 16 residues. Germline lookup yields CDR1 SGHNT and CDR2 YYREEE (reference sequence). Here the CDR3 DNA reads TGTGCCAGCAGCCCTATAGCGGGGGGGCCCCCAGATACGCAGTATTTT. It codes for CASSPIAGGPPDTQYF.

This chain links TRBV6-5 with TRBJ1-1, with 10 bases fitting TRBD1. CDR1 is MNHEY, CDR2 SVGAGI, per germline. The CDR3 runs 13 residues. Losses at the gene ends were 6 bases for V and 4 bases for J; bases not matched to a gene: 2. The CDR3 sequence is CASRGQGSTEAFF. CDR3 DNA sequence: TGTGCCAGCAGGGGACAGGGGAGCACTGAAGCTTTCTTT.

The rearrangement joins TRBV30 to TRBJ2-4; no firm D call. The CDR3 runs to 11 residues. V lost 3 bases to trimming and J lost 11 bases, with 11 bases between them. The germline CDR1 and CDR2 sequences are GTSNPN and SVGIG (reference sequence). CDR3 sequence reads: CAWSNSEFQYF. CDR3 nucleotides: TGTGCCTGGAGCAATAGTGAGTTTCAGTACTTC.

This chain links TRBV6-1 with TRBJ2-7; 12 nucleotides match TRBD2. Germline V lookup: CDR1 MNHNS, CDR2 SASEGT. The CDR3 covers 15 residues. J gave up 3 bases and V 4 bases, and 4 bases lay outside the gene matches. Here the CDR3 reads CASSVSSGGVYEQYF. Here the CDR3 DNA reads TGTGCCAGCAGTGTCTCTAGCGGGGGGGTCTACGAGCAGTACTTC.

This rearrangement joins TRBV10-3 to TRBJ2-1; the match to TRBD2 covers 8 bases. Trimming removed 9 bases from V and 8 bases from J; junction bases left unmatched: 15. CDR1 ENHRY and CDR2 SYGVKD come from the germline V gene. The CDR3 length is 15 residues. This chain's CDR3 is CAIGLISGIRDEQFF. In DNA, the CDR3 is TGTGCCATTGGCCTCATTAGCGGGATCAGGGATGAGCAGTTCTTC.